This TCR beta chain came from a study of CD8+ T cells in alopecia areata. Background on the study: Twice a day, 5 to 10 mg of oral tofacitinib was administered to treated patients. Affected scalp percentage set treated patients' severity scores. Overall study findings and caveats: Among the top 100, expanded CD8+ clones were significantly decreased by tofacitinib, as was scalp clonality. There were many expanded lesional clones persisting in scalp and blood during tofacitinib.

Treatment meaning: oral pan-JAK inhibitor, 5-10 mg twice daily. With respect to this clone: Antigen: not known.

The germline V gene encodes CDR1 DFQATT and CDR2 SNEGSKA (reference sequence). This CDR3 has 11 residues. Trimming removed 5 bases at V and 5 bases at J, with 9 bases between. The authors extracted RNA and reverse transcribed it into cDNA as the sequencing template. Produced via immunoSEQ multiplex PCR; TCRdb's table is partial and in-frame only. The sample has 200,000 or so clones; over 45% are singletons. Source: CD4+ T cells sorted from blood, taken at week 24, from a patient treated with tofacitinib. V usage is TRBV20-1 and J usage is TRBJ1-1; no definite D call. The receptor comes from a human donor with alopecia areata. The CDR3 DNA follows: TGCAGTGCTGCGGCGGCGACTGAAGCTTTCTTT. This encodes CSAAAATEAFF.